At least ten counts were recorded for the clone carrying this T cell receptor (beta chain). MiXCR was run by TCRdb on the PCR reads, yielding one entry per CDR3 protein. This table holds some 70,000 distinct CDR3 sequences, less than 20% found once. These data come from a study of molecular identifiers for immune sequencing clone quantification. V was shortened by 0 bases and J by 3 bases, with 10 bases between the two germline ends. Germline values: CDR1 SQVTM, CDR2 ANQGSEA. This CDR3 spans 14 amino acids. The V call is TRBV29-1, the J call TRBJ2-3; D is perhaps TRBD1 (5 bases). The sample comprised naive CD8+ T cells from blood, with Jurkat cell RNA spiked in. Subset indicated: FACS-sorted CD8+CD4-CCR7+CD45RA+ naive T cells. The receptor's source is a human donor in good health. Some libraries in this study had Jurkat cell RNA spiked in. DNA of the CDR3: TGCAGCGTTGAAGATGGCAGGGCAACAGATACGCAGTATTTT. It yields the protein CSVEDGRATDTQYF.